One sample yielded the 3 T cell receptor beta chains listed below, sequenced in a study of vaccination and CD4 T cells after COVID-19. Researchers used the Oncomine TCR Beta short-read assay to sequence DNA from cultured CD4+ T cells. TCRdb reprocessed the PCR reads with MiXCR, giving one entry per CDR3 protein. The data contain 5,500 to 8,000 distinct CDR3 sequences, 73% of them singletons. The antigens these receptors bind are not known. The treatment was: approximately nine-day PBMC culture with coronavirus spike peptide pools or control peptides (ViraFEST assay). The sequenced material came from CD4+ T cells from blood, cultured in vitro. These receptors all stem from a human donor who had recovered from COVID-19.

The chain carries TRBV28 and TRBJ1-5; 9 nucleotides align to TRBD1. The ends lost 4 bases at V and 0 bases at J; junction bases unmatched: 7. CDR3 size: 17 residues. CDR1 and CDR2 (germline): MDHEN, SYDVKM. This CDR3 reads CASSSSGTGYSNQPQHF. The CDR3 region has the DNA TGTGCCAGCAGTTCATCCGGGACAGGGTATAGCAATCAGCCCCAGCATTTT. The full variable domain, with the rest looked up from reference TRBV28 and TRBJ1-5, is DVKVTQSSRYLVKRTGEKVFLECVQDMDHENMFWYRQDPGLGLRLIYFSYDVKMKEKGDIPEGYSVSREKKERFSLILESASTNQTSMYLCASSSSGTGYSNQPQHFGDGTRLSIL.

Note on this clonotype: Likely a read error: the CDR3 ends without its conserved phenylalanine or tryptophan. This chain joins TRBV7-2 and TRBJ2-5, with D possibly matching TRBD2 (5 bases). The CDR3 sequence is 13 residues long. V was trimmed by 1 base and J by 7 bases, leaving 10 bases between them. CDR1 SGHTA and CDR2 FQGNSA come from the germline V gene. Written as DNA, the CDR3 is TGTGCCAGCAGCTTAGGAGGGCCGGGGACCCAGTACCTC. Its translation: CASSLGGPGTQYL.

This chain links TRBV6-5 with TRBJ2-3, with 9 bases aligning to TRBD2. This CDR3 contains 14 residues. Trimming took 3 bases from V and 6 from J; bases not matched to a gene: 4. CDR1 is MNHEY and CDR2 is SVGAGI in the germline V gene. The CDR3 DNA follows: TGTGCCAGCAGTTATAGCGGGAGAGGGGATACGCAGTATTTT. Protein sequence: CASSYSGRGDTQYF.